This TCR beta chain was found in a study of blood T cell repertoires in COVID-19. J gave up 0 bases and V 4 bases, and 7 bases lay outside the gene matches. The CDR3 is made up of 16 amino acids. Germline V CDR1 and CDR2: SGHVS, FNYEAQ. Per the original methods: Amplified reference gene primers provided the basis for estimating nucleated cell counts. Generated by immunoSEQ multiplex PCR, the TCRdb table keeps only in-frame clones and is missing some. The V and J calls and clone size were taken over from that table, and D and trimming were inferred from the DNA. The sample includes 170,000 or so clones, roughly nine tenths of them seen just once.

The chain recombines TRBV7-6 with TRBJ1-2, with 8 bases aligning to TRBD1. The sequence derives from a man aged 45-65 years with acute or convalescent COVID-19. The specimen was peripheral blood. CDR3 sequence reads: CASSSRDRLANYGYTF. In DNA form, the CDR3 reads TGTGCCAGCAGCTCCCGGGACAGGTTGGCTAACTATGGCTACACCTTC.